This T cell receptor beta chain emerged from a study of post-analysis software for immune sequencing data. On the study more broadly: Relapsing-remitting, secondary progressive and progressive-relapsing forms of multiple sclerosis all featured among disease courses. Study findings and constraints: Patients had higher frequencies than controls of five TRBV segments, including TRBV5-6, TRBV5-1 and TRBV20-1. Samples prepared in the same batch strongly co-clustered by F measure.

A remark on this clonotype: The antigen is unknown.

cDNA libraries for TCR beta contained unique molecular identifiers. Once 1 to 10 million T cells were used, roughly 0.5 million cDNA molecules resulted. TCRdb independently ran MiXCR on the PCR reads; one entry per CDR3 protein. Here the sample spans approximately 160,000 distinct CDR3 sequences, about 32% being singletons. Germline V gene sequence: CDR1 MNHEY, CDR2 SVGAGI. V lost 0 bases to trimming and J lost 1 base, with 15 bases between them. This CDR3 has 17 amino acids. The TCR originated in a girl under 18 with multiple sclerosis. This rearrangement joins TRBV6-5 to TRBJ2-5; D is perhaps TRBD1 or TRBD2 (5 bases each). The source material was blood. This CDR3 reads CASSYSSGSSGQETQYF. DNA for the CDR3: TGTGCCAGCAGTTACTCGTCAGGGAGTTCAGGCCAAGAGACCCAGTACTTC.